This entry concerns a single TCR beta chain. This sample was included in a study of blood T cell repertoires in COVID-19. In the study overall: The United States, Italy and Spain provided the acute and convalescent COVID-19 samples. Sample material is recorded as cDNA or gDNA derived from T cells, B-cell-depleted T cells, or PBMCs.

As originally analysed: The authors estimated nucleated cell counts from reference gene primer amplification. Only in-frame clones appear in the TCRdb table, and some are missing; sequencing was by immunoSEQ multiplex PCR. V, J and clone size reflect that table, while D and trimming were determined from the DNA. The data contain approximately 200,000 clones, about 86% of them singletons. The ends were cut back, 2 bases at V and 2 bases at J, with 7 bases in the middle. Germline CDR1 SGHRS, CDR2 YFSETQ. The CDR3 is made up of 14 amino acids. What was sequenced was peripheral blood. This sequence joins TRBV5-1 and TRBJ2-2; D not resolved. This TCR derives from a man aged 60-69 years who had recovered from COVID-19. The CDR3 loop is CASSFNINTGELFF. The CDR3 DNA sequence: TGCGCCAGCAGCTTTAACATTAACACCGGGGAGCTGTTTTTT. Based on the CDR3 plus reference TRBV5-1 and TRBJ2-2, the full variable domain is KAGVTQTPRYLIKTRGQQVTLSCSPISGHRSVSWYQQTPGQGLQFLFEYFSETQRNKGNFPGRFSGRQFSNSRSEMNVSTLELGDSALYLCASSFNINTGELFFGEGSRLTVL.